This T cell receptor beta chain appears in the sequencing data of a study of neoadjuvant anti-PD-1 for oral cavity cancer. Study in general: Patients without progression received a fourth nivolumab dose around day 43, then surgical resection on days 50-56.

CDR1 is SGDLS and CDR2 is YYNGEE in the germline V gene. This CDR3 is built from 15 residues. The V end was cut by 2 bases, the J end by 7 bases, with 15 bases between. Profiling relied on immunoSEQ multiplex PCR, and the TCRdb table lists in-frame clones only, not all of them. The data show some 6,700 clones, with roughly 70% seen just once and less than 3.5% held by the top ten. V gene TRBV9 combines with J gene TRBJ2-2; possibly TRBD2 for D (5 bases). Here the sequenced sample was PBMCs, taken before nivolumab (anti-PD-1) treatment. The sequence derives from a person between 40 and 79 years old with oral cavity squamous cell carcinoma. The CDR3, as DNA: TGTGCCAGCAGCGTTTCTGGAGGTTACGGCGGGGAGCTGTTTTTT. It translates to CASSVSGGYGGELFF.